This T cell receptor (beta chain) came from a study of blood T cells in healthy people across ages. General study findings and limits: Long-lived donors exceeded aged donors in naive CD4+ cells and diversity.

Turning to this clonotype: Its antigen is currently unknown.

Trimming removed 4 bases from V and 5 bases from J; junction bases left unmatched: 8. CDR3 length equals 15 residues. The V gene's germline CDR1 is SGHRS and CDR2 YFSETQ. For the second PCR, which ran for roughly 6 to 12 cycles, a sample-barcoded 5' primer and a J-beta primer mix were used. TCRdb reprocessed the 5' RACE reads with MiXCR, giving one entry per CDR3 protein. The profile shows approximately 780,000 distinct CDR3 sequences, around a quarter of them singletons. This sample also belongs to another study, concerning T cells of mothers and their children.

Specimen: blood. The sequence came from a boy aged 5-17 years in good health. V usage is TRBV5-1 and J usage is TRBJ2-2, with TRBD2 matching 7 bases. The CDR3 coding sequence is TGCGCCAGCAGCCCTAGAGCGGGGAGAACCGGGGAGCTGTTTTTT. This codes for CASSPRAGRTGELFF.